This TCR beta chain was documented in a study of T cell repertoires in cytomegalovirus infection. Study at large: The public TCR beta signatures pointed to both CMV infection and matching HLA type. Study observations and caveats: The ex vivo response was dominated by HLA-C-restricted CMV-specific TCR beta clonotypes. Of the TCR beta families, the public ones yielded a cumulative frequency that identified carriers of CMV plus the relevant HLA.

This clonotype was counted a few times. The target antigen is unknown. Germline assignment: CDR1 SGHTA and CDR2 FQGTGA. V lost 2 bases and J 2 bases, leaving 15 bases between the germline ends. The CDR3 sequence is 16 residues long. One entry per CDR3 protein results from TCRdb running MiXCR on the reads. The sample lists some 300,000 distinct CDR3 sequences; approximately 15% were seen once. The chain uses TRBV7-3 and TRBJ2-5, with D maybe TRBD1 (5 bases). Sequencing was done on a sample of PBMCs. The sequence derives from a human donor in good health (CMV status not recorded). Some clones in this sample may be carry-over from other donors' samples. The CDR3, as DNA: TGTGCCAGCAGCTTATACCTGGACACGAATCAAGAGACCCAGTACTTC. It encodes CASSLYLDTNQETQYF. Based on the CDR3 plus reference TRBV7-3 and TRBJ2-5, the full variable domain is GAGVSQTPSNKVTEKGKYVELRCDPISGHTALYWYRQSLGQGPEFLIYFQGTGAADDSGLPNDRFFAVRPEGSVSTLKIQRTERGDSAVYLCASSLYLDTNQETQYFGPGTRLLVL.